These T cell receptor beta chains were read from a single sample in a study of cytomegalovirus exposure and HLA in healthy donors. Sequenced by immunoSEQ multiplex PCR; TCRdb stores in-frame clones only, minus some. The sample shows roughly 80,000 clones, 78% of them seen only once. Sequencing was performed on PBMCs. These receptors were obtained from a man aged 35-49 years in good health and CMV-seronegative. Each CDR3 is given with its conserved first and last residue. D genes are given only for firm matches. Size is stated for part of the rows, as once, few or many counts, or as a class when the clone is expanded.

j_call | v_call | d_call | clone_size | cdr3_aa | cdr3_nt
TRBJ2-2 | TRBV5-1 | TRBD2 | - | CASNTAGGGTGELFF | TGCGCCAGCAACACAGCGGGGGGAGGAACCGGGGAGCTGTTTTTT
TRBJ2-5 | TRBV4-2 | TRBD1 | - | CASSQGGQILGETQYF | TGTGCCAGCAGCCAAGGGGGACAGATATTAGGGGAGACCCAGTACTTC
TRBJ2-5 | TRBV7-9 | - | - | CASSPREGGPTQYF | TGTGCCAGCAGCCCCCGCGAGGGGGGGCCTACGCAGTACTTC
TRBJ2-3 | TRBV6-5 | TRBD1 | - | CASSYQPGQGIDTQYF | TGTGCCAGCAGTTATCAACCGGGACAGGGGATCGATACGCAGTATTTT
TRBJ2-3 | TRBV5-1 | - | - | CASSLASLADTQYF | TGCGCCAGCAGCTTGGCCTCCCTCGCAGATACGCAGTATTTT
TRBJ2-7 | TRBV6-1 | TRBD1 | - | CASSPMTGGTYEQYF | TGTGCCAGCAGTCCGATGACAGGGGGCACATACGAGCAGTACTTC
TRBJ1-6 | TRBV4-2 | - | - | CASSQDRGDSDYNSPLHF | TGTGCCAGCAGCCAAGATCGAGGAGACAGCGACTATAATTCACCCCTCCACTTT
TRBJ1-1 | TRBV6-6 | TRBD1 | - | CASSYAYRGRGTEAFF | TGTGCCAGCAGTTACGCCTACAGGGGGCGAGGGACTGAAGCTTTCTTT
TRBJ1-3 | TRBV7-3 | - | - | CASSLTGGRSSGNTIYF | TGTGCCAGCAGCTTAACAGGAGGCCGGAGCTCTGGAAACACCATATATTTT
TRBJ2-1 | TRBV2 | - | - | CASSEDRSSYNEQFF | TGTGCCAGCAGCGAAGACAGGAGCTCCTACAATGAGCAGTTCTTC
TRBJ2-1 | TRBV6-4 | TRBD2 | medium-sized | CASSDSSGGANEQFF | TGTGCCAGCAGTGACTCAAGCGGGGGGGCCAATGAGCAGTTCTTC
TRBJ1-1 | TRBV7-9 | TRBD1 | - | CSSSLPLTGTGASGTEAFF | TGTTCCAGCAGCCTCCCACTGACAGGGACGGGAGCATCGGGCACTGAAGCTTTCTTT
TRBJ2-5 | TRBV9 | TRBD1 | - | CASSGLTGFVTGETQYF | TGTGCCAGCAGCGGGTTGACAGGGTTTGTTACTGGAGAGACCCAGTACTTC
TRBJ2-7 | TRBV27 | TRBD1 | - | CASKGGFMGYEQYF | TGTGCCAGCAAAGGGGGCTTTATGGGGTACGAGCAGTACTTC
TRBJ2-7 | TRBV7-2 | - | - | CASSPGLSGYEQYF | TGTGCCAGCAGCCCGGGACTGAGCGGGTACGAGCAGTACTTC
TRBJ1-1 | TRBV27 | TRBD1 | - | CASRADRLTEAFF | TGTGCCAGCAGGGCGGACAGGTTAACTGAAGCTTTCTTT
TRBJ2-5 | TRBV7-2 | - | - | CASSLYGGMVETQYF | TGTGCCAGCAGCTTATACGGGGGAATGGTAGAGACCCAGTACTTC
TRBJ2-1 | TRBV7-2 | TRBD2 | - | CASSRLAGGGNEQFF | TGTGCCAGCAGTCGACTAGCGGGGGGCGGCAATGAGCAGTTCTTC
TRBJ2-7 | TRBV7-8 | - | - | CASSFLFGSSSYEQYF | TGTGCCAGCAGCTTTCTTTTCGGGTCTAGCTCCTACGAGCAGTACTTC
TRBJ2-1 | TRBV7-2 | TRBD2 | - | CASRSLASGENEQFF | TGTGCCAGCAGGAGTCTGGCTAGCGGGGAGAATGAGCAGTTCTTC
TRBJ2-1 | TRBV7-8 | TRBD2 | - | CASSLALERGGGEQFF | TGTGCCAGCAGCTTAGCGCTAGAGCGGGGGGGCGGTGAGCAGTTCTTC
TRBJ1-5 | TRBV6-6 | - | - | CASSYLSGLQPQHF | TGTGCCAGCAGTTATCTATCGGGTCTTCAGCCCCAGCATTTT
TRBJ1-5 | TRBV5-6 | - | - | CASSFRQEKYSNQPQHF | TGTGCCAGCAGCTTCAGACAGGAGAAATATAGCAATCAGCCCCAGCATTTT
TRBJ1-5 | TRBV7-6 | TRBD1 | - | CASSLISGGRQPQHF | TGTGCCAGCAGCTTAATATCAGGGGGACGACAGCCCCAGCATTTT
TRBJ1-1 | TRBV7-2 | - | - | CASSPSRTTSEAFF | TGTGCCAGCAGCCCGTCAAGGACAACGAGTGAAGCTTTCTTT
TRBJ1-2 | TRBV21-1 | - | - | CASSPCTVTGGERVYGYTF | TGTGCCAGCAGCCCATGTACAGTGACAGGGGGCGAGCGAGTCTATGGCTACACCTTC
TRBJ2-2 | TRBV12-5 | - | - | CASGNPYAGELFF | TGTGCTAGTGGGAACCCCTACGCCGGGGAGCTGTTTTTT
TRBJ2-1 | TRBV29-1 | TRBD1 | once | CSVGTGGTYNEQFF | TGCAGCGTGGGGACAGGCGGCACCTACAATGAGCAGTTCTTC
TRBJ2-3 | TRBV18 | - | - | CASSPRDNTDTQYF | TGTGCCAGCTCGCCCAGGGACAACACAGATACGCAGTATTTT
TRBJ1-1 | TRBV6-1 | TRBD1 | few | CASRKQGMNTEAFF | TGTGCCAGCAGGAAACAGGGGATGAACACTGAAGCTTTCTTT
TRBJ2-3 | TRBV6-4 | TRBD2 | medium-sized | CASSASGGADTQYF | TGTGCCAGCAGTGCTAGCGGGGGGGCAGATACGCAGTATTTT
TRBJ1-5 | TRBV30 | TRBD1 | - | CAWKGQGEGQPQHF | TGTGCCTGGAAAGGACAGGGGGAAGGTCAGCCCCAGCATTTT
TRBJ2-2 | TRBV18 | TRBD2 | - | CASSLSPSGETGELFF | TGTGCCAGCTCACTTTCACCTAGCGGGGAAACCGGGGAGCTGTTTTTT
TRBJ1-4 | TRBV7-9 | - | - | CASSAPGGSNEKLFF | TGTGCCAGCTCCGCCCCCGGGGGTAGTAATGAAAAACTGTTTTTT
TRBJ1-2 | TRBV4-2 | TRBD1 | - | CASRQRDRDGYTF | TGTGCCAGCAGGCAAAGAGACAGGGACGGCTACACCTTC
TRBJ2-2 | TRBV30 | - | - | CAWRSTNTGELFF | TGTGCCTGGAGGAGCACGAACACCGGGGAGCTGTTTTTT
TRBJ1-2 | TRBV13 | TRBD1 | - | CASSSPGGLGYTF | TGTGCCAGCAGCTCGCCAGGGGGTCTTGGCTACACCTTC
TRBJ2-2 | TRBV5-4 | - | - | CASRQIGTNTGELFF | TGTGCCAGCAGACAAATTGGCACGAACACCGGGGAGCTGTTTTTT
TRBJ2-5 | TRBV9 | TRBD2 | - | CASSVFPGGEGYF | TGTGCCAGCAGCGTATTCCCCGGTGGGGAGGGATACTTC
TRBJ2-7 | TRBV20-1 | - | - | CSASAGYEQYF | TGCAGTGCTAGCGCCGGCTACGAGCAGTACTTC
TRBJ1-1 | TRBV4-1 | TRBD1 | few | CASSQALTGGGYTEAFF | TGCGCCAGCAGCCAAGCTCTGACAGGGGGAGGATACACTGAAGCTTTCTTT
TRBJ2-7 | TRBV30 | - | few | CAWRLRDNSYEQYF | TGTGCCTGGAGACTCCGGGACAACTCCTACGAGCAGTACTTC
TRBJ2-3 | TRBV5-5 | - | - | CASSFLESTDTTQYF | TGTGCCAGCAGCTTTCTTGAAAGCACAGATACCACGCAGTATTTT
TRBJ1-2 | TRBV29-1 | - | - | CSVAQGQDYGYTF | TGCAGCGTTGCTCAGGGACAAGACTATGGCTACACCTTC
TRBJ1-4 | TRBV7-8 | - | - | CASSRAGVNEKLFF | TGTGCCAGCAGCCGGGCCGGGGTTAATGAAAAACTGTTTTTT
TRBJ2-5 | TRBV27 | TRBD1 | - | CASSSPRTGRLKETQYF | TGTGCCAGCTCGAGCCCCCGGACAGGGCGACTTAAAGAGACCCAGTACTTC
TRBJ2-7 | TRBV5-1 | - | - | CASSAPGSAYEQYF | TGCGCCAGCAGTGCTCCGGGATCAGCCTACGAGCAGTACTTC
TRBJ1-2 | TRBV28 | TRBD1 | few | CASSLVQGAFSGYTF | TGTGCCAGCAGTTTAGTACAGGGGGCCTTTAGTGGCTACACCTTC
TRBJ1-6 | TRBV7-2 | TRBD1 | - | CASIQRGRGDSPLHF | TGTGCCAGCATCCAGCGCGGCAGGGGGGATTCACCCCTCCACTTT
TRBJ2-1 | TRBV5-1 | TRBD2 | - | CASSWTSGDYNEQFF | TGCGCCAGCAGCTGGACTAGCGGGGATTACAATGAGCAGTTCTTC
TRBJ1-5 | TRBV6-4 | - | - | CAIQGRGNQPQHF | TGTGCCATACAGGGAAGGGGCAATCAGCCCCAGCATTTT
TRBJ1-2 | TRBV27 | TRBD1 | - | CASSGQGAYGYTF | TGTGCCAGCAGTGGACAGGGGGCCTATGGCTACACCTTC
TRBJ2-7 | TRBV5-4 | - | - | CASSLSMVGVGEQYF | TGTGCCAGCAGCTTGAGCATGGTCGGGGTGGGCGAGCAGTACTTC
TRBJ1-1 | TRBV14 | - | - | CASSQALNTEAFF | TGTGCCAGCAGCCAAGCCTTGAACACTGAAGCTTTCTTT
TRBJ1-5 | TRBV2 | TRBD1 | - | CASSSDRGRRDQPQHF | TGTGCCAGCAGCTCAGACAGGGGGCGAAGGGATCAGCCCCAGCATTTT
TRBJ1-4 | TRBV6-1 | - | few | CASSEAWGVYEKLFF | TGTGCCAGCAGTGAAGCTTGGGGGGTTTATGAAAAACTGTTTTTT
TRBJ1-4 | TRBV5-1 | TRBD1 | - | CASSLQGLDEKLFF | TGCGCCAGCAGCTTACAGGGGTTAGACGAAAAACTGTTTTTT
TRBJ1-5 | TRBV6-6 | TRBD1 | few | CASSSPGQGVQPQHF | TGTGCCAGCAGTTCTCCGGGACAGGGGGTCCAGCCCCAGCATTTT